This TCR beta chain was documented in a study of blood T cell repertoires in COVID-19. Clones were read by immunoSEQ multiplex PCR, and TCRdb kept only the in-frame ones, dropping some. The top ten clones hold less than 3.5% of a sample with some 14,000 clones, around 91% of them seen once. The CDR3 has 14 residues. Trimming stripped 3 bases from V and 7 bases from J, with 13 bases between. Germline V gives CDR1 MNHNS, CDR2 SASEGT. This receptor was obtained from a human donor in a cohort sampled during active COVID-19. Material for sequencing was peripheral blood. V and J are TRBV6-1 and TRBJ2-1, with D uncertain. The CDR3 sequence: CASSDGQVGNEQFF. CDR3 DNA sequence: TGTGCCAGCAGTGATGGGCAGGTGGGTAATGAGCAGTTCTTC.